One and the same sample provided the 25 T cell receptor beta chains below, sequenced in a study of blood T cell repertoires in COVID-19. The method was immunoSEQ multiplex PCR; TCRdb's version includes in-frame clones alone and lacks a portion of them. The sample lists more than 200,000 clones; around nine tenths were seen once. Source material: PBMCs or T cells enriched from blood (not recorded which). The origin of the receptors is a woman between 45 and 60 years old who had recovered from COVID-19.

This clone was counted a single time. The chain uses TRBV6-4 and TRBJ2-2; TRBD2 matches at 9 bases. The CDR3 has 14 residues. Germline V CDR1 and CDR2: MRHNA, SNTAGT. J gave up 3 bases and V 11 bases, and 7 bases lay outside the gene matches. The CDR3 loop is CACRPSGDTGELFF. CDR3 nucleotides: TGTGCCTGCCGCCCTAGCGGGGACACCGGGGAGCTGTTTTTT.

The chain links TRBV19 to TRBJ1-2; 8 bases map to TRBD1. The germline CDR1 and CDR2 sequences are LNHDA and SQIVND (reference sequence). V trimming: 6 bases; J trimming: 2 bases; junction bases outside the gene matches: 8. The CDR3 sequence is 15 residues long. The CDR3 nucleotides are TGTGCCAGTAGGGTTGACAGGGGTTGGAACTATGGCTACACCTTC. Translation gives CASRVDRGWNYGYTF.

The gene calls are TRBV3-1 (or the pseudogene TRBV3-2) and TRBJ2-1; the match to TRBD1 covers 9 bases. Germline V CDR1 and CDR2: LGHDT, YNNKEL (reference sequence). J lost 6 bases, V lost 3 bases, and 6 bases had no gene match. The CDR3 totals 15 residues. The DNA of the CDR3 is TGTGCCAGCAGCCACCGGGACAGGGAGGCCAATGAGCAGTTCTTC. It specifies CASSHRDREANEQFF.

The chain's CDR3 is CASSLSVNEQFF. CDR3 bases: TGCGCCAGCAGCTTGTCGGTTAATGAGCAGTTCTTC. This chain connects TRBV5-1 to TRBJ2-1, with no clear D. Per germline, CDR1 SGHRS and CDR2 YFSETQ. This CDR3 region has 12 residues. Trimming stripped 1 base from V and 7 bases from J, with 6 bases between.

The chain recombines TRBV24-1 with TRBJ1-1; tentatively, D is TRBD1 (5 bases). The CDR3 spans 12 residues. Trimming pared 0 bases from V and 11 bases from J, leaving 9 bases between. Germline-derived CDR1 and CDR2 are KGHDR and SFDVKD. CDR3 residues: CATSDLAGRAFF. The CDR3 DNA is TGTGCCACCAGTGATTTGGCGGGACGGGCTTTCTTT.

The chain uses TRBV19 and TRBJ2-1; 8 bases agree with TRBD2. Per germline, CDR1 LNHDA and CDR2 SQIVND (reference sequence). J was trimmed by 8 bases and V by 3 bases; bases with no gene match: 15. The CDR3 runs 17 residues. CDR3: CASSIGGGIAGRHEQFF. In DNA form, the CDR3 reads TGTGCCAGTAGTATCGGGGGGGGTATAGCGGGCCGCCATGAGCAGTTCTTC.

The J gene is TRBJ1-2, the V gene TRBV4-2; D call uncertain. Between the trimmed V and J ends, which lost 1 base and 4 bases, there was a span of 16 bases. Germline V CDR1 and CDR2: LGHNA, YNFKEQ. CDR3 length: 16 residues. Here the CDR3 DNA reads TGTGCCAGCAGCCAAGTTCCAGAGAGAGGACTCTATGGCTACACCTTC. This codes for CASSQVPERGLYGYTF.

This sequence joins TRBV27 and TRBJ1-6, with 9 bases that match TRBD1. Unmatched junction bases numbered 9, after V lost 5 bases and J lost 1 base. CDR1 MNHEY and CDR2 SMNVEV come from the germline V gene (reference sequence). The CDR3 covers 18 residues. The CDR3 is CASSQDRGLRSYNSPLHF. The CDR3 nucleotides are TGTGCCAGCAGTCAGGACAGGGGTTTAAGATCCTATAATTCACCCCTCCACTTT.

This chain connects TRBV29-1 to TRBJ1-1; maybe TRBD1 (5 bases). The length of the CDR3 is 12 residues. Germline V CDR1 and CDR2: SQVTM, ANQGSEA. The ends were cut back, 4 bases at V and 3 bases at J, with 9 bases in the middle. The CDR3 reads CSVGRGDTEAFF. CDR3 DNA: TGCAGCGTTGGGAGGGGAGACACTGAAGCTTTCTTT.

The genes are TRBV27 and TRBJ1-1, with D possibly matching TRBD1 (6 bases). From germline, CDR1 is MNHEY and CDR2 SMNVEV (reference sequence). CDR3 length equals 15 residues. V was shortened by 2 bases and J by 4 bases, with 14 bases between the two germline ends. The CDR3 spells CASSLGQGFGTEAFF. In nucleotides, the CDR3 is TGTGCCAGCAGTTTAGGGCAGGGGTTCGGCACTGAAGCTTTCTTT.

This chain uses TRBV28 with TRBJ1-5, with 7 bases fitting TRBD1. Germline CDR1 reads MDHEN; CDR2 reads SYDVKM. This CDR3 is 15 amino acids long. V gave up 7 bases and J gave up 7 bases; unmatched junction bases: 13. The CDR3 sequence: CASTNRGRFSQPQHF. CDR3 in DNA: TGTGCCAGCACAAACAGGGGTAGGTTTTCCCAGCCCCAGCATTTT. Variable domain in full (rest from reference TRBV28 and TRBJ1-5): DVKVTQSSRYLVKRTGEKVFLECVQDMDHENMFWYRQDPGLGLRLIYFSYDVKMKEKGDIPEGYSVSREKKERFSLILESASTNQTSMYLCASTNRGRFSQPQHFGDGTRLSIL.

The chain has TRBV25-1 and TRBJ2-2; 7 bases line up with TRBD1. Per the germline V gene, CDR1 is MGHDK and CDR2 is SYGVNS. V lost 8 bases, J lost 3 bases, and 6 bases stayed unmatched. The length of the CDR3 is 14 residues. This CDR3 is CASSRDSDTGELFF. In nucleotides, the CDR3 is TGTGCCAGCTCCCGGGACAGCGACACCGGGGAGCTGTTTTTT.

The genes are TRBV28 and TRBJ2-6, with a possible D match to TRBD1 (5 bases). This CDR3 comprises 16 residues. V was pared by 2 bases and J by 1 base, with 9 bases between. Germline CDR1 and CDR2: MDHEN and SYDVKM. The CDR3 reads CASSLIPGSGANVLTF. CDR3 nucleotides: TGTGCCAGCAGTTTAATCCCAGGGTCTGGGGCCAACGTCCTGACTTTC.

This clone was found a few times. CDR3 DNA: TGTGCCAGTAGTTCCGGGACAGGGGTTTTGGGCAATCAGCCCCAGCATTTT. This gives the protein CASSSGTGVLGNQPQHF. The rearrangement links TRBV19 to TRBJ1-5; TRBD1 agrees at 10 bases. The germline CDR1 and CDR2 sequences are LNHDA and SQIVND (reference sequence). The CDR3 loop spans 17 amino acids. The V gene end was trimmed by 5 bases and the J gene end by 2 bases; junction bases not matched to a gene: 9. The variable domain in full, completed from reference TRBV19 and TRBJ1-5, reads DGGITQSPKYLFRKEGQNVTLSCEQNLNHDAMYWYRQDPGQGLRLIYYSQIVNDFQKGDIAEGYSVSREKKESFPLTVTSAQKNPTAFYLCASSSGTGVLGNQPQHFGDGTRLSIL.

V usage is TRBV3-1 (or the pseudogene TRBV3-2) and J usage is TRBJ1-2, with 7 bases identical to TRBD1. The germline V gene encodes CDR1 LGHDT and CDR2 YNNKEL (reference sequence). After removal of 1 base from V and 4 bases from J, the junction contained 9 bases not matched to a gene. The CDR3 spans 16 residues. The CDR3 DNA follows: TGTGCCAGCAGCCAAGCGCAGACAGGGCTTATCTATGGCTACACCTTC. Residues: CASSQAQTGLIYGYTF.

V usage is TRBV2 and J usage is TRBJ2-7; TRBD2 matches at 9 bases. After removal of 6 bases from V and 0 bases from J, the junction contained 3 bases not matched to a gene. CDR1 is SNHLY, CDR2 FYNNEI, per germline. The CDR3 is 14 residues long. In DNA, the CDR3 is TGTGCCAGCAGGGAGACTAGCGGCTCCTACGAGCAGTACTTC. Encoded protein: CASRETSGSYEQYF. The variable domain in full, with the rest retrieved from reference TRBV2 and TRBJ2-7, is EPEVTQTPSHQVTQMGQEVILRCVPISNHLYFYWYRQILGQKVEFLVSFYNNEISEKSEIFDDQFSVERPDGSNFTLKIRSTKLEDSAMYFCASRETSGSYEQYFGPGTRLTVT.

The rearrangement uses TRBV10-3 and TRBJ2-1, with 8 bases fitting TRBD1. CDR1 and CDR2 from the germline V gene are ENHRY and SYGVKD. Losses at the gene ends were 2 bases for V and 6 bases for J; bases not matched to a gene: 3. This CDR3 comprises 14 residues. CDR3: CAISEGTGANEQFF. CDR3 nucleotide sequence: TGTGCCATCAGTGAGGGGACAGGTGCCAATGAGCAGTTCTTC.

This clone turned up a few times. The chain links TRBV5-1 to TRBJ1-3, with D unresolved. CDR3 size: 14 residues. Germline CDR1 SGHRS, CDR2 YFSETQ. Deletions cut 0 bases from V and 0 bases from J, with 4 bases between. The CDR3 sequence: CASSLGSSGNTIYF. In DNA, the CDR3 is TGCGCCAGCAGCTTGGGCAGCTCTGGAAACACCATATATTTT.

The V and J genes are TRBV11-2 and TRBJ1-1; 9 bases agree with TRBD1. CDR1 SGHAT and CDR2 FQNNGV come from the germline V gene. This CDR3 has 15 amino acids. The ends lost 3 bases at V and 5 bases at J; junction bases unmatched: 7. Written as DNA, the CDR3 is TGTGCCAGCAGCTTCTTTATGGACAGGGGTACTGAAGCTTTCTTT. Its protein product is CASSFFMDRGTEAFF. The full variable domain, rest sourced from reference TRBV11-2 and TRBJ1-1, is EAGVAQSPRYKIIEKRQSVAFWCNPISGHATLYWYQQILGQGPKLLIQFQNNGVVDDSQLPKDRFSAERLKGVDSTLKIQPAKLEDSAVYLCASSFFMDRGTEAFFGQGTRLTVV.

This chain joins TRBV19 and TRBJ2-3; maybe TRBD1 (6 bases). Germline CDR1 is LNHDA and CDR2 is SQIVND (reference sequence). CDR3 length: 14 amino acids. Deletions cut 1 base from V and 3 bases from J, with 8 bases between. The CDR3 coding sequence is TGTGCCAGTAGTATAGGACAGGCTACAGATACGCAGTATTTT. It yields the protein CASSIGQATDTQYF.

This clone was seen once. V usage is TRBV9 and J usage is TRBJ2-1; 14 nucleotides line up with TRBD2. The germline V gene has CDR1 SGDLS and CDR2 YYNGEE. The V gene end was trimmed by 3 bases and the J gene end by 9 bases; junction bases not matched to a gene: 8. This CDR3 region has 16 residues. CDR3 coding DNA: TGTGCCAGCAGCGAGTTCGGGACTAGCGGGAGCGGTGAGCAGTTCTTC. It translates to CASSEFGTSGSGEQFF.

V and J are TRBV7-8 and TRBJ1-6; D is uncertain. V was trimmed by 5 bases and J by 10 bases, leaving 15 bases between them. CDR3 size: 14 residues. Germline V CDR1 and CDR2: SGHVS, FQNEAQ. Here the CDR3 reads CASSPAGVSSPLHF. CDR3 nucleotide sequence: TGTGCCAGCAGCCCCGCGGGAGTTAGCTCACCCCTCCACTTT.

This chain joins TRBV28 and TRBJ1-1; 7 nucleotides align to TRBD1. The CDR3 spans 15 residues. The germline V gene has CDR1 MDHEN and CDR2 SYDVKM. Unmatched junction bases numbered 10, after V lost 5 bases and J lost 4 bases. The DNA of the CDR3 is TGTGCCAGCAGTCTAACAGGGGACTTCGGCACTGAAGCTTTCTTT. Protein product: CASSLTGDFGTEAFF.

The chain has TRBV6-4 and TRBJ2-1; 8 bases are a match to TRBD2. CDR1 is MRHNA and CDR2 is SNTAGT in the germline V gene. The V and J ends lost 6 bases and 2 bases, in that order; junction bases with no gene match: 6. The CDR3 consists of 15 residues. In DNA, the CDR3 is TGTGCCAGCAGCCGGGAGGGGGAAACCTACAATGAGCAGTTCTTC. Its translation is CASSREGETYNEQFF.

The chain carries TRBV5-5 and TRBJ2-7, with 9 bases lining up with TRBD2. Germline V gene lookup returns CDR1 SGHKS and CDR2 YYEKEE (reference sequence). V shed 8 bases, J shed 1 base, and the junction held 4 bases outside the gene matches. The CDR3 totals 13 residues. DNA for the CDR3: TGTGCCAGTAAAGCGGGAGGATCCTACGAGCAGTACTTC. Encoded protein: CASKAGGSYEQYF. Combining the CDR3 with reference TRBV5-5 and TRBJ2-7 gives the whole variable domain DAGVTQSPTHLIKTRGQQVTLRCSPISGHKSVSWYQQVLGQGPQFIFQYYEKEERGRGNFPDRFSARQFPNYSSELNVNALLLGDSALYLCASKAGGSYEQYFGPGTRLTVT.